This TCR beta chain was found in a study of post-analysis software for immune sequencing data. At the level of the study: Relapsing-remitting, secondary progressive and progressive-relapsing multiple sclerosis courses were included.

Carried by the TCR beta cDNA libraries were unique molecular identifiers. Researchers reported 400,000 to 600,000 cDNA molecules coming from roughly 0.93 to 9.6 million T cells. Each CDR3 protein gets one entry after TCRdb re-called the PCR reads with MiXCR. The sample consists of about 820,000 distinct CDR3 sequences, approximately 57% of them appearing once. The CDR3 consists of 14 residues. The V gene's germline CDR1 is MNHEY and CDR2 SVGAGI. Trimming removed 0 bases from V and 7 bases from J; junction bases left unmatched: 2. Study-level points and caveats: Under the F measure, samples that were prepared in one batch clustered strongly together. Relative to controls, patients with multiple sclerosis showed significantly lower normalized Chao1 diversity. Controls had lower frequencies than patients of roughly five TRBV segments, which included TRBV5-6, TRBV5-1 and TRBV20-1.

Details on this clonotype: Its antigen remains unidentified.

V and J are TRBV6-5 and TRBJ1-2; TRBD1 matches at 10 bases. The receptor was derived from a girl between 5 and 17 years old with multiple sclerosis. Sequencing was performed on blood. In nucleotides, the CDR3 is TGTGCCAGCAGTTACTCGGACAGGGGGTCTGGCTACACCTTC. Protein product: CASSYSDRGSGYTF.